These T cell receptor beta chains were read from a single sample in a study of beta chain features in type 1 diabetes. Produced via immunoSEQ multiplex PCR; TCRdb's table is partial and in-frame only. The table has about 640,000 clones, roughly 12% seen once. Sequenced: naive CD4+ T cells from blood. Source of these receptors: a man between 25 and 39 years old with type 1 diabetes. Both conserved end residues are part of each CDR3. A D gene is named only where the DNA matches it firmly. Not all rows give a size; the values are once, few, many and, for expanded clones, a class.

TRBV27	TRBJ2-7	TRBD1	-	CASSWSAGTGTYEQYF	TGTGCCAGCAGTTGGTCCGCGGGGACAGGGACCTACGAGCAGTACTTC
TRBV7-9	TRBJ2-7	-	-	CASSSEWSEQYF	TGTGCCAGCAGCTCAGAGTGGTCCGAGCAGTACTTC
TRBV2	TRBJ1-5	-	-	CASSGMSNNQPQHF	TGTGCCAGCAGTGGAATGAGCAATAATCAGCCCCAGCATTTT
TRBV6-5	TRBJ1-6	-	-	CASSSRQDNSPLHF	TGTGCCAGCAGCTCCCGACAGGATAATTCACCCCTCCACTTT
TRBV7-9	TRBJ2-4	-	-	CASSLVYRDDKNIQYF	TGTGCCAGCAGCTTGGTATACAGGGATGACAAAAACATTCAGTACTTC
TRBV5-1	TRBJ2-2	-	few	CASSFQGPDTGELFF	TGCGCCAGCAGCTTTCAGGGGCCGGACACCGGGGAGCTGTTTTTT
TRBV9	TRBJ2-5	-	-	CASSVGHTVDRETQYF	TGTGCCAGCAGCGTAGGTCACACGGTAGACCGGGAGACCCAGTACTTC
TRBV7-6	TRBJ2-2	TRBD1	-	CASSLASTGNTGELFF	TGTGCCAGCAGCTTAGCTTCGACAGGGAATACCGGGGAGCTGTTTTTT
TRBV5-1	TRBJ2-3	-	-	CASHGGSTDTQYF	TGCGCCAGCCACGGGGGAAGCACAGATACGCAGTATTTT
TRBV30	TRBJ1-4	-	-	CAWTAGGAGEKLFF	TGTGCCTGGACAGCCGGGGGGGCTGGGGAAAAACTGTTTTTT
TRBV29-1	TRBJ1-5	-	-	CSVTGRPDQPQHF	TGCAGCGTTACGGGCCGACCTGATCAGCCCCAGCATTTT
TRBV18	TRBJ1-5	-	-	CASSPRDTGGSQPQHF	TGTGCCAGCTCACCTCGGGACACCGGGGGCTCTCAGCCCCAGCATTTT
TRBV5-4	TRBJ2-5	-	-	CASQRTPGTQYF	TGTGCCAGCCAACGGACGCCAGGGACCCAGTACTTC
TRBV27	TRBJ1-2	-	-	CASSLRGSNYGYTF	TGTGCCAGCAGTTTGCGGGGTTCTAACTATGGCTACACCTTC
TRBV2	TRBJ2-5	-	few	CASSGGRPQETQYF	TGTGCCAGCAGTGGGGGCAGGCCCCAAGAGACCCAGTACTTC
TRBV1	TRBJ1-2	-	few	CTSSQDRGQGYRYGYTF	TGCACCAGCAGCCAAGATAGGGGACAGGGTTACCGCTATGGCTACACCTTC
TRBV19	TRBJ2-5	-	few	CASSDQETQYF	TGTGCCAGTAGTGATCAAGAGACCCAGTACTTC
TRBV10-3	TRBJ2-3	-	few	CAISADEIDTQYF	TGTGCCATCAGTGCGGACGAAATAGATACGCAGTATTTT
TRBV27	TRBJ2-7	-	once	CASSPYTPTYEQYF	TGTGCCAGCAGTCCCTACACTCCTACCTACGAGCAGTACTTC
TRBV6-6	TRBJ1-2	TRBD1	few	CASSYSIGGGNGYTF	TGTGCCAGCAGTTACTCGATTGGAGGGGGCAATGGCTACACCTTC
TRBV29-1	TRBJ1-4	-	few	CSVIAQGSATNEKLFF	TGCAGCGTTATTGCCCAGGGGTCTGCAACTAATGAAAAACTGTTTTTT
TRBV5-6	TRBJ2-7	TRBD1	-	CASSFGITGAYEQYF	TGTGCCAGCAGCTTCGGTATTACAGGGGCCTACGAGCAGTACTTC
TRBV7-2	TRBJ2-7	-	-	CASSYHPGVNEQYF	TGTGCCAGCAGCTACCACCCTGGGGTGAACGAGCAGTACTTC
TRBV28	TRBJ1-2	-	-	CASSPIGLDGYTF	TGTGCCAGCAGCCCAATAGGCCTAGATGGCTACACCTTC
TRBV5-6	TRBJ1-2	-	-	CASSLRGTGGYGYTF	TGTGCCAGCAGCCTCCGCGGCACGGGAGGCTATGGCTACACCTTC
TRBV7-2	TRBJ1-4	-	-	CASSLVGTPSTNEKLFF	TGTGCCAGCAGCTTAGTCGGGACACCCTCAACTAATGAAAAACTGTTTTTT
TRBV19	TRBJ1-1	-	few	CASSIDQGLGGNTEAFF	TGTGCCAGTAGTATAGATCAAGGACTAGGGGGAAACACTGAAGCTTTCTTT
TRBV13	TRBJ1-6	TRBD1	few	CASSLGHPGQGNSPLHF	TGTGCCAGCAGCTTAGGCCACCCGGGACAGGGGAATTCACCCCTCCACTTT
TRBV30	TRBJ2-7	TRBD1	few	CAWSPRDREMEQYF	TGTGCCTGGAGTCCCCGGGACAGGGAAATGGAGCAGTACTTC
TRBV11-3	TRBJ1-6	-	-	CASSWRQSESLHF	TGTGCCAGCAGCTGGCGGCAGTCGGAGTCCCTCCACTTT
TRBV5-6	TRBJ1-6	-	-	CASMKRGTLNSPLHF	TGTGCCAGCATGAAAAGGGGGACTCTGAATTCACCCCTCCACTTT
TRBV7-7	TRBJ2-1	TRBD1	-	CASSLEYAGGDEQFF	TGTGCTAGCAGCTTAGAGTACGCAGGGGGCGATGAGCAGTTCTTC
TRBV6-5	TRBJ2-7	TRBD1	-	CASRPGQASYEQYF	TGTGCCAGCCGTCCGGGACAGGCATCCTACGAGCAGTACTTC
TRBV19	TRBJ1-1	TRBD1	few	CASSPFVQGAGAEAFF	TGTGCCAGTAGTCCGTTCGTACAGGGGGCAGGGGCTGAAGCTTTCTTT
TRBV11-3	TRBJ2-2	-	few	CASSLGTGELFF	TGTGCCAGCAGCTTAGGCACCGGGGAGCTGTTTTTT
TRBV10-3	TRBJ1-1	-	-	CAIRLGHADTEAFF	TGTGCCATCAGGTTGGGGCACGCTGACACTGAAGCTTTCTTT
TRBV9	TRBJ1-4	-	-	CASSARLGEKLFF	TGTGCCAGCAGCGCACGACTAGGTGAAAAACTGTTTTTT
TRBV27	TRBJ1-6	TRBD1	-	CASSSRTGMGSPLHF	TGTGCCAGCAGTTCAAGGACAGGGATGGGGTCACCCCTCCACTTT
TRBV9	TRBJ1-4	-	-	CASSPPGLQGGEKLFF	TGTGCCAGCAGCCCCCCGGGCCTCCAAGGAGGTGAAAAACTGTTTTTT
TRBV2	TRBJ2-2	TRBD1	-	CASSFQGGWNTGELFF	TGTGCCAGCAGTTTCCAAGGGGGCTGGAACACCGGGGAGCTGTTTTTT
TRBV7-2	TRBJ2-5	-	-	CASSSSSGVRETQYF	TGTGCCAGCAGCTCGAGCTCAGGGGTCAGAGAGACCCAGTACTTC
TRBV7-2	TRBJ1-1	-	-	CASSPGGNTEAFF	TGTGCCAGCAGCCCTGGTGGGAACACTGAAGCTTTCTTT
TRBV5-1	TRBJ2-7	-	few	CASKTGSGVDEQYF	TGCGCCAGCAAAACCGGGTCAGGGGTTGACGAGCAGTACTTC
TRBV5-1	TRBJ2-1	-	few	CASSLGSEGGFF	TGCGCCAGCAGCTTGGGCAGCGAAGGTGGGTTCTTC
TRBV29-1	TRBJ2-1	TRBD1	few	CSVKRTGVNEQFF	TGCAGCGTGAAGAGGACAGGGGTAAATGAGCAGTTCTTC
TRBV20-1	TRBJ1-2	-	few	CSAREGGGYTF	TGCAGTGCTAGAGAAGGTGGGGGCTACACCTTC
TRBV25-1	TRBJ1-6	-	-	CASRESSYNSPLHF	TGTGCCTCGAGGGAGAGCTCCTATAATTCACCCCTCCACTTT
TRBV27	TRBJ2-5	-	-	CASSPPPGVKETQYF	TGTGCCAGCAGTCCCCCTCCGGGGGTCAAAGAGACCCAGTACTTC
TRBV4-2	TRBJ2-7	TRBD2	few	CASSHIAGELNEQYF	TGTGCCAGCAGCCACATAGCGGGGGAGCTGAACGAGCAGTACTTC
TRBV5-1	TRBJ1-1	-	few	CASSLEGMNTEAFF	TGCGCCAGCAGCTTGGAGGGAATGAACACTGAAGCTTTCTTT
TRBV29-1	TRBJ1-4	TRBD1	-	CSARTGGEKLFF	TGCAGCGCCCGGACAGGGGGCGAAAAACTGTTTTTT
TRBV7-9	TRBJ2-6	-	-	CASSPRPGQKVSGANVLTF	TGTGCCAGCAGCCCCAGACCCGGACAGAAGGTGTCTGGGGCCAACGTCCTGACTTTC
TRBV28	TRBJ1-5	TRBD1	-	CASSPLGTVGQPQHF	TGTGCCAGCAGCCCTCTAGGGACAGTGGGGCAGCCCCAGCATTTT